Listed below are T cell receptor beta chains from one sample, sequenced in a study of T cell responses to AZD1222 COVID-19 vaccine. Libraries were prepared by immunoSEQ multiplex PCR; TCRdb keeps only in-frame clonotypes and omits some of them. This sample yields 95,000 to 100,000 clones, of which about 81% are seen a single time; 14% belongs to the top ten. The sample in question was peripheral blood, obtained 28 days after the second AZD1222 dose. Source of these receptors: an adult who received the AZD1222 COVID-19 vaccine. The CDR3 runs from the conserved cysteine through the conserved F or W. The order of the fields is clone size, V gene, D gene, J gene, CDR3 DNA, CDR3 protein. A D gene is named only where the DNA matches it firmly. Rows may omit the clone size; those that give it use once, few, many or a size class.

clone size: NA; V gene: TRBV19; D gene: NA; J gene: TRBJ1-5; CDR3 DNA: TGTGCCAGTAGTCAGGTGCCCAATCAGCCCCAGCATTTT; CDR3 protein: CASSQVPNQPQHF
clone size: NA; V gene: TRBV6-5; D gene: TRBD1; J gene: TRBJ1-2; CDR3 DNA: TGTGCCAGCAGTTACTCGAAACAGGGGGGTAGGGGCTACACCTTC; CDR3 protein: CASSYSKQGGRGYTF
clone size: NA; V gene: TRBV7-2; D gene: NA; J gene: TRBJ2-7; CDR3 DNA: TGTGCCAGCAGCTTAGCGAGGGAGTACGAGCAGTACTTC; CDR3 protein: CASSLAREYEQYF
clone size: NA; V gene: TRBV4-2; D gene: NA; J gene: TRBJ2-7; CDR3 DNA: TGTGCCAGCAGCCAAGTAGGAACAGTGACTTACGAGCAGTACTTC; CDR3 protein: CASSQVGTVTYEQYF
clone size: NA; V gene: TRBV29-1; D gene: TRBD2; J gene: TRBJ2-5; CDR3 DNA: TGCAGCGTTTCTCTAGCGGGAGCGAGGGAGACCCAGTACTTC; CDR3 protein: CSVSLAGARETQYF
clone size: NA; V gene: TRBV5-4; D gene: TRBD2; J gene: TRBJ2-1; CDR3 DNA: TGTGCCAGCAGCTTGGTCCCTAGCGGGGGAGGGCATGAGCAGTTCTTC; CDR3 protein: CASSLVPSGGGHEQFF
clone size: NA; V gene: TRBV14; D gene: NA; J gene: TRBJ2-4; CDR3 DNA: TGTGCCAGCAGCCACGGGGCTTTTGCCAAAAACATTCAGTACTTC; CDR3 protein: CASSHGAFAKNIQYF
clone size: once; V gene: TRBV6-5; D gene: TRBD1; J gene: TRBJ1-1; CDR3 DNA: TGTGCCAGCAGTTTGACAGGGGTGGACACTGAAGCTTTCTTT; CDR3 protein: CASSLTGVDTEAFF
clone size: NA; V gene: TRBV4-1; D gene: TRBD1; J gene: TRBJ1-1; CDR3 DNA: TGCGCCAGCAGCGGACAGGGTTACACTGAAGCTTTCTTT; CDR3 protein: CASSGQGYTEAFF
clone size: NA; V gene: TRBV6-5; D gene: NA; J gene: TRBJ2-3; CDR3 DNA: TGTGCCAGCAGTTACTCGGATACGCAGTATTTT; CDR3 protein: CASSYSDTQYF
clone size: NA; V gene: TRBV19; D gene: NA; J gene: TRBJ2-2; CDR3 DNA: TGTGCCAGTAGTACTTCGACGAGGGCCGGGGAGCTGTTTTTT; CDR3 protein: CASSTSTRAGELFF
clone size: NA; V gene: TRBV2; D gene: TRBD1; J gene: TRBJ1-2; CDR3 DNA: TGTGCCAGCAACCTGGGACAGGGCCATGGCTACACCTTC; CDR3 protein: CASNLGQGHGYTF
clone size: NA; V gene: TRBV19; D gene: NA; J gene: TRBJ2-2; CDR3 DNA: TGTGCCAGTAGTCGGAACCGGGAATACACCGGGGAGCTGTTTTTT; CDR3 protein: CASSRNREYTGELFF
clone size: NA; V gene: TRBV7-2; D gene: TRBD2; J gene: TRBJ2-2; CDR3 DNA: TGTGCCAGCAGGGGAGCGGGATTGAACACCGGGGAGCTGTTTTTT; CDR3 protein: CASRGAGLNTGELFF
clone size: NA; V gene: TRBV9; D gene: TRBD1; J gene: TRBJ1-2; CDR3 DNA: TGTGCCAGCAGCGTCTCACAGGGGATTAATGGCTACACCTTC; CDR3 protein: CASSVSQGINGYTF
clone size: NA; V gene: TRBV4-1; D gene: NA; J gene: TRBJ1-5; CDR3 DNA: TGCGCCAGCAGCCAAGGATTAGGGGTCAATCAGCCCCAGCATTTT; CDR3 protein: CASSQGLGVNQPQHF
clone size: NA; V gene: TRBV6-6; D gene: NA; J gene: TRBJ1-4; CDR3 DNA: TGTGCCAGCGGGGGGGGGTTAGCAACTAATGAAAAACTGTTTTTT; CDR3 protein: CASGGGLATNEKLFF
clone size: NA; V gene: TRBV7-2; D gene: NA; J gene: TRBJ1-2; CDR3 DNA: TGTGCCAGCAGCCCCGAGGACAGCCTATATGGCTACACCTTC; CDR3 protein: CASSPEDSLYGYTF
clone size: NA; V gene: TRBV29-1; D gene: NA; J gene: TRBJ2-1; CDR3 DNA: TGCAGCGTTGAGGGGCACAATGAGCAGTTCTTC; CDR3 protein: CSVEGHNEQFF
clone size: NA; V gene: TRBV27; D gene: NA; J gene: TRBJ2-2; CDR3 DNA: TGTGCCAGCAGTTTAAGTAGACAGTATCCCGGGGAGCTGTTTTTT; CDR3 protein: CASSLSRQYPGELFF
clone size: NA; V gene: TRBV27; D gene: TRBD1; J gene: TRBJ2-5; CDR3 DNA: TGTGCCAGCCAACAGGGGAATAAAGAGACCCAGTACTTC; CDR3 protein: CASQQGNKETQYF
clone size: NA; V gene: TRBV15; D gene: NA; J gene: TRBJ1-1; CDR3 DNA: TGTGCCACCAGAGCGGCCCCAATGGTCACTGAAGCTTTCTTT; CDR3 protein: CATRAAPMVTEAFF
clone size: NA; V gene: TRBV7-8; D gene: NA; J gene: TRBJ1-1; CDR3 DNA: TGTGCCAGCAGCTTCCCGGCGGACACTGAAGCTTTCTTT; CDR3 protein: CASSFPADTEAFF
clone size: NA; V gene: TRBV2; D gene: NA; J gene: TRBJ1-4; CDR3 DNA: TGTGCCAGCAAGACAGGACCCTCAAACTATGAAAAACTGTTTTTT; CDR3 protein: CASKTGPSNYEKLFF
clone size: NA; V gene: TRBV19; D gene: TRBD1; J gene: TRBJ1-5; CDR3 DNA: TGTGCCAGTAGTCGGCGCGGGACAGAGAACAATCAGCCCCAGCATTTT; CDR3 protein: CASSRRGTENNQPQHF
clone size: NA; V gene: TRBV18; D gene: TRBD2; J gene: TRBJ2-7; CDR3 DNA: TGTGCCAGCTCACCGGGACTAGACTACGAGCAGTACTTC; CDR3 protein: CASSPGLDYEQYF
clone size: NA; V gene: TRBV5-1; D gene: NA; J gene: TRBJ2-6; CDR3 DNA: TGCGCCAGCAGTACCGAGAGCGGGTACGGGGCCAACGTCCTGACTTTC; CDR3 protein: CASSTESGYGANVLTF
clone size: NA; V gene: TRBV27; D gene: NA; J gene: TRBJ1-5; CDR3 DNA: TGTGCCAGCAGGTTTACGGGAGATCAGCCCCAGCATTTT; CDR3 protein: CASRFTGDQPQHF
clone size: few; V gene: TRBV19; D gene: NA; J gene: TRBJ1-5; CDR3 DNA: TGTGCCAGTAGTCTCTTGGAAAGCAATCAGCCCCAGCATTTT; CDR3 protein: CASSLLESNQPQHF
clone size: NA; V gene: TRBV12-3/TRBV12-4; D gene: NA; J gene: TRBJ2-3; CDR3 DNA: TGTGCCAGCAGTTTAGGGAGCACAGATACGCAGTATTTT; CDR3 protein: CASSLGSTDTQYF
clone size: NA; V gene: TRBV25-1; D gene: TRBD1; J gene: TRBJ1-2; CDR3 DNA: TGTGCCAGCAGACAGGGGGCCCGCTATGGCTACACCTTC; CDR3 protein: CASRQGARYGYTF
clone size: NA; V gene: TRBV4-3; D gene: NA; J gene: TRBJ2-2; CDR3 DNA: TGCGCCAGCAATTTCGGGGCTAACACCGGGGAGCTGTTTTTT; CDR3 protein: CASNFGANTGELFF
clone size: NA; V gene: TRBV18; D gene: NA; J gene: TRBJ2-3; CDR3 DNA: TGTGCCAGCTCACCACTACGGGGAGGCACAGATACGCAGTATTTT; CDR3 protein: CASSPLRGGTDTQYF
clone size: NA; V gene: TRBV9; D gene: NA; J gene: TRBJ2-5; CDR3 DNA: TGTGCCAGCAGCGTAGGGACGGAAGAGACCCAGTACTTC; CDR3 protein: CASSVGTEETQYF
clone size: few; V gene: TRBV5-1; D gene: TRBD2; J gene: TRBJ2-2; CDR3 DNA: TGCGCCAGCTCCCGGGGGGGCACCGGGGAGCTGTTTTTT; CDR3 protein: CASSRGGTGELFF
clone size: NA; V gene: TRBV10-2; D gene: NA; J gene: TRBJ2-3; CDR3 DNA: TGCGCCAGCAGTGAGTTAGGGGGTCAACGTCGAAATGGCACAGATACGCAGTATTTT; CDR3 protein: CASSELGGQRRNGTDTQYF
clone size: few; V gene: TRBV7-3; D gene: NA; J gene: TRBJ2-1; CDR3 DNA: TGTGCCAGCAGCCCCAACCAGGGGTCCGAAGAGCAGTTCTTC; CDR3 protein: CASSPNQGSEEQFF
clone size: once; V gene: TRBV6-5; D gene: TRBD1; J gene: TRBJ2-3; CDR3 DNA: TGTGCCAGCAGTACCGGGACAGGCACAGATACGCAGTATTTT; CDR3 protein: CASSTGTGTDTQYF
clone size: NA; V gene: TRBV6-5; D gene: NA; J gene: TRBJ1-5; CDR3 DNA: TGTGCCAGCAGTTATAAGGGGTACAATCAGCCCCAGCATTTT; CDR3 protein: CASSYKGYNQPQHF
clone size: once; V gene: TRBV15; D gene: NA; J gene: TRBJ1-1; CDR3 DNA: TGTGCCACCAGCAGCAGAGCTATGAACACTGAAGCTTTCTTT; CDR3 protein: CATSSRAMNTEAFF
clone size: NA; V gene: TRBV3-1/TRBV3-2; D gene: NA; J gene: TRBJ1-4; CDR3 DNA: TGTGCCAGCAGCCAAGGGGATTTTGCAACTAATGAAAAACTGTTTTTT; CDR3 protein: CASSQGDFATNEKLFF
clone size: NA; V gene: TRBV30; D gene: TRBD2; J gene: TRBJ2-7; CDR3 DNA: TGTGCCTGGAGTGGGGGTGTTAGCGGGAGGGCCTACGAGCAGTACTTC; CDR3 protein: CAWSGGVSGRAYEQYF
clone size: NA; V gene: TRBV7-2; D gene: TRBD2; J gene: TRBJ2-7; CDR3 DNA: TGTGCCAGCAGCTCGCAGCGGGACTCCTACGAGCAGTACTTC; CDR3 protein: CASSSQRDSYEQYF
clone size: NA; V gene: TRBV6-5; D gene: NA; J gene: TRBJ2-7; CDR3 DNA: TGTGCCAGCAGTTATGGGTGGAGGGGGCGCACCTACGAGCAGTACTTC; CDR3 protein: CASSYGWRGRTYEQYF
clone size: NA; V gene: TRBV11-1; D gene: NA; J gene: TRBJ2-1; CDR3 DNA: TGTGCCAGCAGCTTAAACCCCCGCCCCAGGGTCGACGAGCAGTTCTTC; CDR3 protein: CASSLNPRPRVDEQFF
clone size: NA; V gene: TRBV10-2; D gene: TRBD1; J gene: TRBJ1-3; CDR3 DNA: TGCGCCAGCAGTACTCAGGGGGCTGGGGGAAACACCATATATTTT; CDR3 protein: CASSTQGAGGNTIYF
clone size: once; V gene: TRBV27; D gene: NA; J gene: TRBJ1-6; CDR3 DNA: TGTGCCAGCAAGGGGGAGGGACTGACCTTTGCACCCCTCCACTTT; CDR3 protein: CASKGEGLTFAPLHF
clone size: NA; V gene: TRBV7-9; D gene: TRBD1; J gene: TRBJ1-2; CDR3 DNA: TGTGCCAGCAGCCTAGGGCCGGGACAGCAATATGGCTACACCTTC; CDR3 protein: CASSLGPGQQYGYTF
clone size: few; V gene: TRBV9; D gene: NA; J gene: TRBJ1-3; CDR3 DNA: TGTGCCAGCAGCGTAGCTATGGGGGCTTCGGTGCTAAACTCTGGAAACACCATATATTTT; CDR3 protein: CASSVAMGASVLNSGNTIYF
clone size: few; V gene: TRBV28; D gene: NA; J gene: TRBJ1-2; CDR3 DNA: TGTGCCACCTCCCGGCAGGTGTATGGCTACACCTTC; CDR3 protein: CATSRQVYGYTF
clone size: once; V gene: TRBV6-5; D gene: TRBD2; J gene: TRBJ2-1; CDR3 DNA: TGTGCCAGCGTAAGACTAGCGGGAGGTAGCGATGAGCAGTTCTTC; CDR3 protein: CASVRLAGGSDEQFF
clone size: NA; V gene: TRBV18; D gene: TRBD2; J gene: TRBJ2-7; CDR3 DNA: TGTGCCAGCTCACCAACCCAGGGACTACCCTACGAGCAGTACTTC; CDR3 protein: CASSPTQGLPYEQYF
clone size: NA; V gene: TRBV7-2; D gene: NA; J gene: TRBJ2-5; CDR3 DNA: TGTGCCAGCGCCACCGGAACACTAGTCGAGACCCAGTACTTC; CDR3 protein: CASATGTLVETQYF